This T cell receptor beta chain was identified in a study of blood T cell repertoires in COVID-19. Study summary: Samples came from the United States, Italy and Spain, spanning acute and convalescent COVID-19.

The J segment lost 0 bases and the V segment lost 8 bases, leaving 9 bases of the junction unmatched. The CDR3 has 16 amino acids. CDR1 and CDR2 (germline): SGHDN, FVKESK. The data were produced by immunoSEQ multiplex PCR, yet TCRdb's version contains in-frame clones alone and is incomplete. Of 140,000 to 150,000 clones in the sample, around 86% were seen once. Cohorts were based on clinical histories the participants reported. Sample: PBMCs or T cells enriched from blood (not recorded which). The origin of this receptor is a man aged 55 to 70 who had recovered from COVID-19. The gene calls are TRBV14 and TRBJ1-1; TRBD1 matches 10 bases. CDR3 coding DNA: TGTGCCAGCGGAAAACTGGGACAGGGGATGAACACTGAAGCTTTCTTT. It is translated as CASGKLGQGMNTEAFF.